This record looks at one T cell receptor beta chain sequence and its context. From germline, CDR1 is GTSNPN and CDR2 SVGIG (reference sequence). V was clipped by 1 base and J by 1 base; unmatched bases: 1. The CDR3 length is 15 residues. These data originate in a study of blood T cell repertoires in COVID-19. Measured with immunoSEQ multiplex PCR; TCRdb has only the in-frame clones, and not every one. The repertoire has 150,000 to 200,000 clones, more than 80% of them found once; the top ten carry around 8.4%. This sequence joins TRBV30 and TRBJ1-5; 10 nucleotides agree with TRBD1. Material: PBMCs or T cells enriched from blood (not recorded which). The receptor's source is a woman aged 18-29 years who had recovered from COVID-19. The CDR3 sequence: CAWSGDRGSNQPQHF. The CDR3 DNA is TGTGCCTGGAGTGGGGACAGGGGAAGCAATCAGCCCCAGCATTTT.